A selection of T cell receptor beta chains follows, all from one sample in a study of CD8 T cells in ankylosing spondylitis. TCRdb passed the 5' RACE reads through MiXCR, listing each CDR3 protein once. The table shows some 700,000 distinct CDR3 sequences, with roughly 20% occurring only once. The source material was blood, either unsorted or a sorted T cell fraction (not recorded which). The receptors come from a male donor with ankylosing spondylitis. The CDR3 runs from the conserved cysteine through the conserved F or W. D genes are given only for firm matches. Clone size, where shown, is once, few, many, or a class for clones that have expanded.

j_call clone_size v_call d_call cdr3_aa cdr3_nt
TRBJ1-2 few TRBV25-1 . CASSGVAASSLNYGYTF TGTGCCAGCAGTGGGGTGGCGGCGAGCTCCCTTAACTATGGCTACACCTTC
TRBJ2-6 . TRBV5-6 . CASSLFGSDNVLTF TGTGCCAGCAGCTTGTTTGGCTCCGACAACGTCCTGACTTTC
TRBJ2-7 . TRBV11-2 . CASSLDGGPYYEQYF TGTGCCAGCAGCTTAGATGGGGGGCCCTACTACGAGCAGTACTTC
TRBJ1-4 few TRBV5-1 . CASSTDVATNEKLFF TGCGCCAGCAGCACGGACGTTGCAACTAATGAAAAACTGTTTTTT
TRBJ1-6 few TRBV9 . CASELPGSYNSPLHF TGTGCCAGTGAGCTCCCTGGCTCCTATAATTCACCCCTCCACTTT
TRBJ2-2 few TRBV29-1 . CSVARGPTGELFF TGCAGCGTGGCCCGGGGACCCACCGGGGAGCTGTTTTTT
TRBJ2-7 few TRBV30 TRBD1 CAWGDSYEQYF TGTGCCTGGGGGGACAGCTACGAGCAGTACTTC
TRBJ2-7 few TRBV24-1 TRBD2 CATSAATSGIYEQYF TGTGCCACCAGTGCCGCGACTAGCGGGATCTACGAGCAGTACTTC
TRBJ1-4 few TRBV29-1 . CSVEDHGNHNEKLFF TGCAGCGTTGAAGATCACGGCAACCATAATGAAAAACTGTTTTTT
TRBJ1-2 few TRBV7-9 TRBD1 CASSSRGTGGPGGYTF TGTGCCAGCAGCTCTCGGGGGACAGGGGGCCCTGGTGGCTACACCTTC
TRBJ2-7 few TRBV18 . CASSPNQDSYEQYF TGTGCCAGCTCACCAAATCAGGACAGTTACGAGCAGTACTTC
TRBJ1-4 few TRBV5-1 . CASSLTWATNEKLFF TGCGCCAGCAGCTTGACTTGGGCCACTAATGAAAAACTGTTTTTT
TRBJ2-3 . TRBV2 . CASSDSYPSTDTQYF TGTGCCAGCAGTGATTCTTACCCTAGCACAGATACGCAGTATTTT
TRBJ2-1 . TRBV9 . CASSVDPGATYNEQFF TGTGCCAGCAGCGTAGATCCGGGAGCGACCTACAATGAGCAGTTCTTC
TRBJ1-5 . TRBV15 . CATSRDPAGPSNQPQHF TGTGCCACCAGCAGAGATCCAGCCGGGCCGAGCAATCAGCCCCAGCATTTT
TRBJ2-7 . TRBV7-2 . CASSLFSGRSSYEQYF TGTGCCAGCAGCCTCTTTAGCGGAAGGAGCTCCTACGAGCAGTACTTC
TRBJ2-7 few TRBV20-1 . CSARVESTYEQYF TGCAGTGCTAGAGTGGAATCTACCTACGAGCAGTACTTC
TRBJ2-1 many TRBV28 . CASPRGWRRGEQFF TGTGCCAGCCCCCGAGGGTGGCGACGTGGTGAGCAGTTCTTC
TRBJ2-7 . TRBV11-2 TRBD2 CASSAGLGGGVGEQYF TGTGCCAGCAGCGCGGGACTAGGCGGGGGAGTTGGCGAGCAGTACTTC
TRBJ1-1 once TRBV11-2 . CASSLGWDKNTEAFF TGTGCCAGCAGCTTAGGGTGGGACAAAAACACTGAAGCTTTCTTT
TRBJ2-3 few TRBV24-1 . CATSDLRQGTDTQYF TGTGCCACCAGTGATCTAAGACAGGGCACAGATACGCAGTATTTT
TRBJ1-1 many TRBV6-5 . CASSYLRRNTEAFF TGTGCCAGCAGTTACTTGAGGAGGAACACTGAAGCTTTCTTT
TRBJ1-5 few TRBV18 TRBD1 CASSIQGVYQPQHF TGTGCCAGCTCAATCCAGGGGGTTTATCAGCCCCAGCATTTT
TRBJ2-7 . TRBV9 . CASSAVGTEQYF TGTGCCAGCAGCGCCGTAGGTACCGAGCAGTACTTC
TRBJ1-6 . TRBV19 . CASSFESSYNSPLHF TGTGCCAGTAGTTTCGAGAGCTCCTATAATTCACCCCTCCACTTT
TRBJ1-3 . TRBV12-3/TRBV12-4 . CASSLGALGNTIYF TGTGCCAGCAGTTTGGGGGCGCTCGGAAACACCATATATTTT
TRBJ1-2 . TRBV29-1 . CSVQKIGGYTF TGCAGCGTTCAAAAGATCGGAGGCTACACCTTC
TRBJ2-7 . TRBV5-1 . CASSPGLGRRQYF TGCGCCAGCAGCCCAGGACTTGGGCGCCGACAGTACTTC
TRBJ2-6 once TRBV5-5 . CASSLDPSGANVLTF TGTGCCAGCAGCTTGGACCCCTCTGGGGCCAACGTCCTGACTTTC
TRBJ2-5 . TRBV12-5 . CASGLAGLETQYF TGTGCTAGTGGCCTTGCGGGGCTGGAGACCCAGTACTTC
TRBJ1-4 few TRBV25-1 . CASSEAVTATNEKLFF TGTGCCAGCAGTGAAGCCGTCACAGCAACTAATGAAAAACTGTTTTTT
TRBJ2-1 . TRBV5-6 . CASSYRPLEQFF TGTGCCAGCAGTTATAGACCCCTGGAGCAGTTCTTC
TRBJ2-1 . TRBV5-1 . CASSLADTLEREQFF TGCGCCAGCAGTCTCGCGGACACACTCGAAAGGGAGCAGTTCTTC
TRBJ2-6 once TRBV11-1 . CASSAKGQTSGSGANVLTF TGTGCCAGCAGCGCCAAGGGCCAGACTTCAGGGTCTGGGGCCAACGTCCTGACTTTC
TRBJ2-1 . TRBV7-2 TRBD2 CASSLALAGGPEQFF TGTGCCAGCAGCTTAGCTCTAGCGGGGGGGCCTGAGCAGTTCTTC
TRBJ1-5 few TRBV6-1 . CASSELAPGNQPQHF TGTGCCAGCAGTGAATTGGCACCAGGCAATCAGCCCCAGCATTTT
TRBJ2-1 few TRBV20-1 TRBD2 CSARGPYGRTSGNSYNEQFF TGCAGTGCTAGAGGACCCTACGGCCGGACTAGCGGGAACTCCTACAATGAGCAGTTCTTC
TRBJ1-6 . TRBV10-3 . CAISRDDNSPLHF TGTGCCATCAGTCGGGATGATAATTCACCCCTCCACTTT